This record looks at one T cell receptor beta chain sequence and its context. What it recognizes is unknown. The data stem from a study of shared clonotypes between healthy human individuals. Study conclusions and caveats: Memory subsets generally showed smaller estimated richness than naive subsets did.

Trimming left V 5 bases short and J 3 bases short, with 13 bases between. CDR1 is SEHNR, CDR2 FQNEAQ, per germline (reference sequence). The CDR3 covers 15 residues. Positively selected for CCR7, the CD45RO-negative cells used as naive CD8 cells excluded terminally differentiated effector memory CD45RA+ cells. Only Caucasian adults living in Nashville, Tennessee served as donors. TCRdb's table, derived via immunoSEQ multiplex PCR, lists solely in-frame clones and lacks some. The sample holds roughly 2.1 million clones; 85% to 95% are singletons and the top ten take approximately 1.7%. This chain joins TRBV7-9 and TRBJ2-2; D unresolved. The clonotype originates from a man between 18 and 29 years old in good health. Some clones in this sample may be carry-over from other donors' samples. Sequencing was performed on naive CD8+ T cells from PBMCs. CDR3 in DNA: TGTGCCAGCAGCCACCGTAACTTTGACACCGGGGAGCTGTTTTTT. Residues: CASSHRNFDTGELFF.